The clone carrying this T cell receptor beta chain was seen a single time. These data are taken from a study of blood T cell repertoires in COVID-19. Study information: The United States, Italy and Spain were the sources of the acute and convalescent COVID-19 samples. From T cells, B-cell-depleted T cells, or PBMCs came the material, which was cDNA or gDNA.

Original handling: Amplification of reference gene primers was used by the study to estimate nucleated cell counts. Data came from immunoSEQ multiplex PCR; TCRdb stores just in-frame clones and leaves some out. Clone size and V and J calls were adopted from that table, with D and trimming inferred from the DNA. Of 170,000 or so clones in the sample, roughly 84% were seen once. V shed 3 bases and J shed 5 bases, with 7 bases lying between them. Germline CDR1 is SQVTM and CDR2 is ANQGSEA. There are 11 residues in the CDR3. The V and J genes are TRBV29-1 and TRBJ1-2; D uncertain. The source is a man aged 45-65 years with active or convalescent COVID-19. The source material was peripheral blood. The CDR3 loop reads CSVDENYGYTF. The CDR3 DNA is TGCAGCGTTGACGAGAATTATGGCTACACCTTC.